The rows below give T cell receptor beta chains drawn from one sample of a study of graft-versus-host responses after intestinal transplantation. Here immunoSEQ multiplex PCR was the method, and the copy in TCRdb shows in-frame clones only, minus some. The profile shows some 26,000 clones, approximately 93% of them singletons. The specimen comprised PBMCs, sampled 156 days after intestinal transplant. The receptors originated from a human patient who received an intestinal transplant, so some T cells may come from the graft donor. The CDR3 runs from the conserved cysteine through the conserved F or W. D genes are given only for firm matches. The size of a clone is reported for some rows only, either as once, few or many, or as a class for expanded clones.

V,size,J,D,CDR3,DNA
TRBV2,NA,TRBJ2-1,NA,CASSFRDNEQFF,TGTGCCAGCAGTTTCCGGGACAATGAGCAGTTCTTC
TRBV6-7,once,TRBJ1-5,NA,CASTMNGNNQPQHF,TGTGCCAGCACTATGAACGGGAACAATCAGCCCCAGCATTTT
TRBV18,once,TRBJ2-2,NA,CASSLGIANTGELFF,TGTGCCAGCTCATTGGGGATCGCGAACACCGGGGAGCTGTTTTTT
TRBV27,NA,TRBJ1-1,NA,CASSLVTGIMNTEAFF,TGTGCCAGCAGTTTAGTGACAGGAATCATGAACACTGAAGCTTTCTTT
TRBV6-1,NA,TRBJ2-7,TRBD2,CASSALTSGSSYEQYF,TGTGCCAGCAGTGCCCTGACTAGCGGAAGCTCCTACGAGCAGTACTTC
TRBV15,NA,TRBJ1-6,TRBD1,CATSRESQGMNSPLHF,TGTGCCACCAGCAGAGAATCACAGGGGATGAATTCACCCCTCCACTTT
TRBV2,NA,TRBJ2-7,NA,CAIGSEQYF,TGTGCCATCGGGTCCGAGCAGTACTTC
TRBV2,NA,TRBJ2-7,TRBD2,CASTEGLVLDEQYF,TGTGCCAGCACCGAGGGACTAGTCTTGGACGAGCAGTACTTC
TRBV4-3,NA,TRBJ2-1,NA,CASSQPPDNEQFF,TGCGCCAGCAGCCAGCCCCCGGACAATGAGCAGTTCTTC
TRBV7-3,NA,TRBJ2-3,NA,CASSLIRGGASTDTQYF,TGTGCCAGCAGCTTAATCCGGGGCGGGGCGTCCACAGATACGCAGTATTTT
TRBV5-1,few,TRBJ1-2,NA,CASSLGRWAAWRNGYTF,TGCGCCAGCAGCTTGGGCCGTTGGGCCGCCTGGAGGAATGGCTACACCTTC
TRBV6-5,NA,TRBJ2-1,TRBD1,CASSSTGSSYNEQFF,TGTGCCAGCAGTTCGACAGGGAGTTCTTACAATGAGCAGTTCTTC
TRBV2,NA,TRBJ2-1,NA,CASSAGLPSGNEQFF,TGTGCCAGCAGTGCCGGACTCCCCTCGGGCAATGAGCAGTTCTTC
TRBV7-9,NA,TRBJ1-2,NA,CASSNQGNYGYTF,TGTGCCAGCAGTAATCAGGGGAACTATGGCTACACCTTC
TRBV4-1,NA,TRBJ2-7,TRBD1,CASSPRQGLGEQYF,TGCGCCAGCAGCCCCCGACAGGGATTGGGGGAGCAGTACTTC
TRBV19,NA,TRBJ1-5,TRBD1,CATRPGQSNQPQHF,TGTGCCACTAGGCCGGGACAGAGCAATCAGCCCCAGCATTTT
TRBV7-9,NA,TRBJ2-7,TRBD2,CASSWTSASYEQYF,TGTGCCAGCAGCTGGACTAGCGCGTCCTACGAGCAGTACTTC
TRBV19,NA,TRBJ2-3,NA,CASSLGVGVLTDTQYF,TGTGCCAGTAGTCTGGGGGTGGGGGTTTTGACAGATACGCAGTATTTT
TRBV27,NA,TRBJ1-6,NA,CASSSRDGPNSPLHF,TGTGCCAGCAGTTCTAGGGACGGACCTAATTCACCCCTCCACTTT
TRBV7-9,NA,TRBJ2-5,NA,CASSAKQVGRHQETQYF,TGTGCCAGCAGCGCCAAGCAGGTGGGGAGGCACCAAGAGACCCAGTACTTC
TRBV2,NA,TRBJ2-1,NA,CASSDGLDEQFF,TGTGCCAGCAGTGATGGTTTGGATGAGCAGTTCTTC
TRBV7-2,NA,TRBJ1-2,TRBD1,CASSSGQELNYGYTF,TGTGCCAGCAGCTCGGGACAGGAGCTTAACTATGGCTACACCTTC
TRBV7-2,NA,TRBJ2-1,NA,CASSSKAGTFNNEQFF,TGTGCCAGCAGTTCAAAAGCCGGGACTTTTAACAATGAGCAGTTCTTC
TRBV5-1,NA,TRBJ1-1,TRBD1,CASSLSPYRDRGRNTEAFF,TGCGCCAGCAGCTTGTCCCCATATCGGGACAGGGGCCGGAACACTGAAGCTTTCTTT
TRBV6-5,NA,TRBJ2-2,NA,CASTRLGRGELFF,TGTGCCAGCACGCGGTTGGGCAGGGGGGAGCTGTTTTTT
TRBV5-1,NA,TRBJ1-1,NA,CASSARGGCAFF,TGCGCCAGCAGCGCCCGGGGGGGGTGCGCTTTCTTT
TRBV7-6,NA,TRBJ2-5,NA,CASSLAQRVPQETQYF,TGTGCCAGCAGCTTAGCGCAGAGGGTACCCCAAGAGACCCAGTACTTC
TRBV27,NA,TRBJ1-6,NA,CASSQQGIGGRVSSPLHF,TGTGCCAGCAGCCAACAGGGAATAGGAGGGAGGGTGAGTTCACCCCTCCACTTT
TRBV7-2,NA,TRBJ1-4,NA,CASSLVGGQELFF,TGTGCCAGCAGCTTAGTTGGAGGTCAGGAACTGTTTTTT
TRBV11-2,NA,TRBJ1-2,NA,CASSLVGSEDGYTF,TGTGCCAGCAGCTTAGTGGGGAGCGAGGATGGCTACACCTTC
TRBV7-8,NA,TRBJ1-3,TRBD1,CASSLMTGTGNTIYF,TGTGCCAGCAGCTTAATGACAGGGACTGGAAACACCATATATTTT
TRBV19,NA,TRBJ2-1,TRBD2,CASSPTSGPGNEQFF,TGTGCCAGTAGTCCCACTAGCGGACCAGGGAATGAGCAGTTCTTC
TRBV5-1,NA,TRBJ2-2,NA,CASSLYPDGTGELFF,TGCGCCAGCAGCTTATACCCCGACGGGACCGGGGAGCTGTTTTTT
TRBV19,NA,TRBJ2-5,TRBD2,CASRPLTPGLGETQYF,TGTGCCAGTAGGCCCCTCACCCCGGGACTAGGGGAGACCCAGTACTTC
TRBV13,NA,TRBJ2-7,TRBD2,CASSLFSGGGGDYEQYF,TGTGCCAGCAGCTTATTCTCGGGGGGCGGGGGGGACTACGAGCAGTACTTC
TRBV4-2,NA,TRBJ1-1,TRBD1,CASSQVLQGVSNTEAFF,TGTGCCAGCAGCCAAGTGCTTCAGGGGGTGTCGAACACTGAAGCTTTCTTT
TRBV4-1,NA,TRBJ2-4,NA,CASSQDPLGWENIQYF,TGCGCCAGCAGCCAAGATCCGCTGGGCTGGGAAAACATTCAGTACTTC
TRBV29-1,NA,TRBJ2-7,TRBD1,CSVVGVRDRGYEQYF,TGCAGCGTTGTGGGGGTCCGGGACAGGGGCTACGAGCAGTACTTC
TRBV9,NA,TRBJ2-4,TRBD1,CASSLGTDLAKNIQYF,TGTGCCAGCAGCCTCGGGACAGACCTAGCCAAAAACATTCAGTACTTC
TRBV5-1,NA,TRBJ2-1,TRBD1,CASSLAVGTGSNEQFF,TGCGCCAGCAGCTTGGCGGTCGGGACAGGATCCAATGAGCAGTTCTTC
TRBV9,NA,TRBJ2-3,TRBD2,CASSVVKRGGTDTQYF,TGTGCCAGCAGCGTAGTAAAGCGGGGGGGCACAGATACGCAGTATTTT
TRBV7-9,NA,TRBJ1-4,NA,CASSLAVGNEKLFF,TGTGCCAGCAGCTTAGCAGTCGGTAATGAAAAACTGTTTTTT
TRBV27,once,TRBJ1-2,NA,CASSLRFSHHWDYGYTF,TGTGCCAGCAGTTTACGTTTTTCCCATCACTGGGACTATGGCTACACCTTC
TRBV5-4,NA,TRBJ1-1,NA,CASSLGGGVTEAFF,TGTGCCAGCAGCTTGGGAGGGGGTGTCACTGAAGCTTTCTTT
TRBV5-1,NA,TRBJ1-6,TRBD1,CASSLTGQVYYGDNSPLHF,TGCGCCAGCAGCTTAACGGGACAGGTCTATTATGGCGACAATTCACCCCTCCACTTT
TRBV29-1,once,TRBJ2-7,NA,CSVPPDSVYEQYF,TGCAGCGTCCCTCCGGACTCCGTTTACGAGCAGTACTTC
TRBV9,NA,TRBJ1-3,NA,CASSVLGNSGNTIYF,TGTGCCAGCAGCGTACTCGGGAACTCTGGAAACACCATATATTTT
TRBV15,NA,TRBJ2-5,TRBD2,CATSKGLAGYQETQYF,TGTGCCACCAGCAAAGGACTAGCGGGTTACCAAGAGACCCAGTACTTC
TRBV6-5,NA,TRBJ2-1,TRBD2,CASSSSGRAYNEQFF,TGTGCCAGCAGCAGTAGCGGGAGGGCCTACAATGAGCAGTTCTTC
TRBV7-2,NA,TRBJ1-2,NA,CASSQLIGDGKTYGYTF,TGTGCCAGCAGCCAGCTGATCGGAGACGGAAAGACCTATGGCTACACCTTC
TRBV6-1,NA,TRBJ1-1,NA,CATGGVTEAFF,TGTGCCACCGGGGGGGTCACTGAAGCTTTCTTT